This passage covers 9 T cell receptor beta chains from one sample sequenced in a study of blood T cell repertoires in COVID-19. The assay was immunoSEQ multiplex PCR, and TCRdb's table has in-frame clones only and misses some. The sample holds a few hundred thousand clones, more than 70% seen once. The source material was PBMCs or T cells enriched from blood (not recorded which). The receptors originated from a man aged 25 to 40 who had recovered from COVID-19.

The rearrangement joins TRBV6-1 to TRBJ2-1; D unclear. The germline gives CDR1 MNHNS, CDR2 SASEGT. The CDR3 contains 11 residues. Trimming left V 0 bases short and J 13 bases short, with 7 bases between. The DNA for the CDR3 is TGTGCCAGCAGTGAAGCTAGTACTCAGTTCTTC. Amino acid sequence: CASSEASTQFF.

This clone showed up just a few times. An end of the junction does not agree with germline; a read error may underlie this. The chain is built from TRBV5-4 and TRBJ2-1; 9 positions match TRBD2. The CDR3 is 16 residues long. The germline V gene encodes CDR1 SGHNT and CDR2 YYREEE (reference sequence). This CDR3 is CASSAPGLASSNEQFF. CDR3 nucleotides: TGTGCCAGCAGCGCACCGGGACTAGCATCCTCCAATGAGCAGTTCTTC.

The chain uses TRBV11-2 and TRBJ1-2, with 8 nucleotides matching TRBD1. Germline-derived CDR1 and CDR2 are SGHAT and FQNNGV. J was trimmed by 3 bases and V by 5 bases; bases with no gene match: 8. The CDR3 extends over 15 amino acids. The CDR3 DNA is TGTGCCAGCAGCCCCGGGACAGGCATTTACTATGGCTACACCTTC. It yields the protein CASSPGTGIYYGYTF.

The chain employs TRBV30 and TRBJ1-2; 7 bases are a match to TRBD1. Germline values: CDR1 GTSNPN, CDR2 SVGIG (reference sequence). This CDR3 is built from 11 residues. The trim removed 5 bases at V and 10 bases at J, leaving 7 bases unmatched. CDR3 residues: CAWVTGATYTF. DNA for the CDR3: TGTGCCTGGGTCACAGGGGCGACCTACACCTTC.

Here the CDR3 reads CASSDLPANTGELFF. Here the CDR3 DNA reads TGTGCCAGCAGTGATCTTCCAGCGAACACCGGGGAGCTGTTTTTT. The rearrangement uses TRBV2 and TRBJ2-2; D unclear. The CDR3 length is 15 residues. The V gene's germline CDR1 is SNHLY and CDR2 FYNNEI. V dropped 3 bases and J dropped 0 bases, with 8 bases sitting between them. Full variable domain (missing parts from reference TRBV2 and TRBJ2-2): EPEVTQTPSHQVTQMGQEVILRCVPISNHLYFYWYRQILGQKVEFLVSFYNNEISEKSEIFDDQFSVERPDGSNFTLKIRSTKLEDSAMYFCASSDLPANTGELFFGEGSRLTVL.

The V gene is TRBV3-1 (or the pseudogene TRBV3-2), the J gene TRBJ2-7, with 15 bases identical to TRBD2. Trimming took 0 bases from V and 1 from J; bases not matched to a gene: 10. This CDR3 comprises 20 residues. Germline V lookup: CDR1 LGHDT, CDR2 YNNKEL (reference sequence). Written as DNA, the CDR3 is TGTGCCAGCAGCCAAGAACCAGGGACTAGCGGGGGGATGATGTCCTACGAGCAGTACTTC. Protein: CASSQEPGTSGGMMSYEQYF.

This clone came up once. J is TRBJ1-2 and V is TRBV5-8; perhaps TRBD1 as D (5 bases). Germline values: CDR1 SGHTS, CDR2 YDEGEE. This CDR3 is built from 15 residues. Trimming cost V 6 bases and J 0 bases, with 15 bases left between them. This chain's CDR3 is CASTDRQLTNYGYTF. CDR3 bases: TGTGCCAGCACCGACCGACAGCTTACTAACTATGGCTACACCTTC. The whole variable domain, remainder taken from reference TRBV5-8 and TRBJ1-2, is EAGVTQSPTHLIKTRGQQATLRCSPISGHTSVYWYQQALGLGLQFLLWYDEGEERNRGNFPPRFSGRQFPNYSSELNVNALELEDSALYLCASTDRQLTNYGYTFGSGTRLTVV.

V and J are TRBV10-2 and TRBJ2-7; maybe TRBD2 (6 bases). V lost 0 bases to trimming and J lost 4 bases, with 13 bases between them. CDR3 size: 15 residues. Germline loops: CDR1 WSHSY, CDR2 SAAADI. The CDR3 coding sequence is TGCGCCAGCAGTGAGTCGGGACTTAGGACGTACGAGCAGTACTTC. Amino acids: CASSESGLRTYEQYF.

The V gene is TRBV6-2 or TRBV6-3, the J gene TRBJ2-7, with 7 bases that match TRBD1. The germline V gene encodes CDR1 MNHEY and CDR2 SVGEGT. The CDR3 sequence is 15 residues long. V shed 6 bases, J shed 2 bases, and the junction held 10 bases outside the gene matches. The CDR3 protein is CASSLGQPETYEQYF. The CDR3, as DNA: TGTGCCAGCAGCTTGGGACAGCCCGAAACCTACGAGCAGTACTTC.